This TCR beta chain originates from a study of blood T cell repertoires in COVID-19 (dated by TCRdb to the early 2020s). At the level of the whole study: The collaborator samples originated in the United States, Italy and Spain and spanned the acute and convalescent phases of COVID-19. Where available, HLA class I and class II types were obtained from metadata supplied by the sample provider rather than from assay-based typing. The repertoires were released in a freely available public database intended as a resource for research on the immune response to SARS-CoV-2. Sample metadata almost always included a de-identified subject ID, COVID-19 status, age in years and sex. The dataset comprised deeply sampled blood TCRbeta repertoires from subjects exposed to, actively infected with, or recovered from COVID-19. The prospective study material was composed of cDNA or gDNA derived from T cells, B-cell-depleted T cells, or PBMCs. Samples came from the ongoing ImmuneRACE study (first 160 participants) plus 1,254 subjects from 6 global collaborators.

Taken from cysteine to phenylalanine, the CDR3 has 17 residues. Of the read, only the CDR3 DNA is kept; its 51 bases are in frame from base 1. CDR1 and CDR2 were assigned from the germline V gene as SGHRS and YFSETQ. V is clipped by 4 bases and J by 2 bases, and the sequence between their germline boundaries is 18 bases long. Points on this clone: Its antigen remains unidentified. Base-call qualities are not available, and no considerably larger clone is one nucleotide away.

Participants in the prospective study were enrolled through a virtual design, were aged roughly 18 to 100 years, and lived in 24 United States geographic areas. In the prospective study, cohorts were assigned on the basis of participant-reported clinical history obtained from a screening survey and a study questionnaire. Exposed participants had been in contact, within 2 weeks of entering the study, with a person who had a PCR-confirmed or clinician-diagnosed case of COVID-19. In the prospective study, whole blood, serum and a nasopharyngeal or oropharyngeal swab were collected from each participant by mobile phlebotomists. Over a roughly 2-month period, participants in the prospective study had the option of providing additional blood draws and questionnaires. Blood samples from the prospective study were shipped frozen or at room temperature prior to DNA extraction. Paper-wide results and their limitations: Clinical and demographic metadata were provided uncurated, with the amount varying by source and participant.

TCRbeta CDR3 regions were amplified from genomic DNA by means of the immunoSEQ Assay, a bias-controlled multiplex PCR. Per the source publication's procedure: The number of nucleated cells in each sample was estimated from the amplification of reference gene primers within the assay. To quantify the absolute abundance of each unique TCRbeta CDR3 rearrangement, sequence reads were collapsed and filtered. For each sample, productive Simpson clonality was calculated as the square root of Simpson's diversity index over productive rearrangements. TCRdb mirrors the immuneACCESS table, restricted to in-frame sequences. Some clones are absent from its copies; in checked studies, under half trace to an unresolved V gene, and the reason for the others is unknown. The DNA gave D and trimming, while V, J and clone size come from that table. For this sample there are about 300,000 clones; roughly 89% appear just once. Clones ranked in the top ten supply less than 3.5% of the sample.

The sequence is built from TRBV5-1 and TRBJ1-4; no D gene is confidently identified. Sequencing was done on a sample of PBMCs or T cells enriched from blood (not recorded which). This TCR was recovered from a woman aged 45-65 years who had been exposed to COVID-19. The CDR3 reads CASSPGGGRQTNEKLFF. The bases read TGCGCCAGCAGCCCCGGTGGAGGGCGGCAGACTAATGAAAAACTGTTTTTT.